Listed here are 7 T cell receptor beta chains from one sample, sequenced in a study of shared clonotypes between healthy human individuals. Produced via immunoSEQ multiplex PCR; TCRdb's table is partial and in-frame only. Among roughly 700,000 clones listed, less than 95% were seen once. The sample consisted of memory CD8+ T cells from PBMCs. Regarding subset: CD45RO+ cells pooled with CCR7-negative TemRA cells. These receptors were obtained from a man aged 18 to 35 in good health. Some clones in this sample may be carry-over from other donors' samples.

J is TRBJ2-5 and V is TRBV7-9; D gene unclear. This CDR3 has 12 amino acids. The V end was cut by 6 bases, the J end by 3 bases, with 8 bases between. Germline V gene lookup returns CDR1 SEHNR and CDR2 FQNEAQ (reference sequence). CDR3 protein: CASSNTKETQYF. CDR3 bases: TGTGCCAGCAGTAATACCAAAGAGACCCAGTACTTC.

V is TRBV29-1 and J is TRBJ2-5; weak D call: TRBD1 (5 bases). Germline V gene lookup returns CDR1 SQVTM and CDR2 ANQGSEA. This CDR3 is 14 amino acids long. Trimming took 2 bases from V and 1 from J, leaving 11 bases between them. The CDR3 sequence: CSVEQGSVQETQYF. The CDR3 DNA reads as TGCAGCGTTGAACAGGGTAGTGTCCAAGAGACCCAGTACTTC. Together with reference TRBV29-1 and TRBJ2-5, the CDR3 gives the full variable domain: SAVISQKPSRDICQRGTSLTIQCQVDSQVTMMFWYRQQPGQSLTLIATANQGSEATYESGFVIDKFPISRPNLTFSTLTVSNMSPEDSSIYLCSVEQGSVQETQYFGPGTRLLVL.

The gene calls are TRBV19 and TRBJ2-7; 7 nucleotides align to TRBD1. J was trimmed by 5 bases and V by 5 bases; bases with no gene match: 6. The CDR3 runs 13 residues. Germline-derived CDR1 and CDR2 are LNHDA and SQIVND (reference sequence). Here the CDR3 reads CASSSDRAHEQYF. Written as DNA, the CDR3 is TGTGCCAGTAGTTCCGACAGGGCCCACGAGCAGTACTTC.

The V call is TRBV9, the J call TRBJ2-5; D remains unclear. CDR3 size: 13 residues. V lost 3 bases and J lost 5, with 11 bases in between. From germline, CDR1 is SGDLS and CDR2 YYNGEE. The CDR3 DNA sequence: TGTGCCAGCAGCGCCATCCCCCGGGAGACCCAGTACTTC. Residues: CASSAIPRETQYF.

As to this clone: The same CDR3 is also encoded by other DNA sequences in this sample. The CDR3 spells CASKEGPAYEQYF. In DNA form, the CDR3 reads TGTGCCAGCAAAGAGGGCCCTGCCTACGAGCAGTACTTC. The chain is built from TRBV2 and TRBJ2-7; the D gene is possibly TRBD2 (5 bases). This CDR3 has 13 residues. Per germline, CDR1 SNHLY and CDR2 FYNNEI. V was clipped by 7 bases and J by 2 bases, with 12 bases between them. The whole variable domain, filled in from reference TRBV2 and TRBJ2-7, reads EPEVTQTPSHQVTQMGQEVILRCVPISNHLYFYWYRQILGQKVEFLVSFYNNEISEKSEIFDDQFSVERPDGSNFTLKIRSTKLEDSAMYFCASKEGPAYEQYFGPGTRLTVT.

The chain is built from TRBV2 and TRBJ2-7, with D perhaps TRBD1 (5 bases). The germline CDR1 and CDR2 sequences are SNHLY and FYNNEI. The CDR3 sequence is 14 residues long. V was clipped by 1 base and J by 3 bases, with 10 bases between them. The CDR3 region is CASSEVGRVYEQYF. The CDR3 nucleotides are TGTGCCAGCAGTGAAGTAGGCAGGGTCTACGAGCAGTACTTC.

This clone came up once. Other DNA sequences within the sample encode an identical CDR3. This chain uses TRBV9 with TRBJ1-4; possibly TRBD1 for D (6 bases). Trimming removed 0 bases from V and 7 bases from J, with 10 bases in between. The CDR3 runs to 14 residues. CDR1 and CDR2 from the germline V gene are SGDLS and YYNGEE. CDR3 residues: CASSVGGGGEKLFF. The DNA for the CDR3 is TGTGCCAGCAGCGTAGGAGGGGGAGGTGAAAAACTGTTTTTT.